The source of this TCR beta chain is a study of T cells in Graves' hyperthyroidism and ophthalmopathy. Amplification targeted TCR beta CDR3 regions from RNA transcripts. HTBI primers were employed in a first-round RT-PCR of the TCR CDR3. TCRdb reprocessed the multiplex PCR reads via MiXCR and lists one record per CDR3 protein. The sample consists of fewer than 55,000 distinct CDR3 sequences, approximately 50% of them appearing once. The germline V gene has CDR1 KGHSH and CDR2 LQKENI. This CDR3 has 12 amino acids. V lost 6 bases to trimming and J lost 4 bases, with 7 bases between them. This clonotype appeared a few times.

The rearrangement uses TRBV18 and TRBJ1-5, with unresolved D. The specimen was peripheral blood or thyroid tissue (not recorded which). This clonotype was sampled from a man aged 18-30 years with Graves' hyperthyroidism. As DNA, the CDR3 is TGTGCCAGCTCTACTGGGAATCAGCCCCAGCATTTT. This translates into CASSTGNQPQHF.